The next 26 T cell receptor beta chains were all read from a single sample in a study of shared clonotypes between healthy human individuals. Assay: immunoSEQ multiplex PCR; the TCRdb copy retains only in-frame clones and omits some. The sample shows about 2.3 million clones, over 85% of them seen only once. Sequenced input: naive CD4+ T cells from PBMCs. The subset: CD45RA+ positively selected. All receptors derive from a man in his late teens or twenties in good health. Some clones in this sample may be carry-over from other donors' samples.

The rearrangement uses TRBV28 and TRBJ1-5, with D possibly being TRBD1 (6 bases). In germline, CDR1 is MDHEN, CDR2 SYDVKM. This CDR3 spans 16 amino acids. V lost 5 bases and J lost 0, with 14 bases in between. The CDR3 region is CASSVSRGPSNQPQHF. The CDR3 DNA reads TGTGCCAGCAGTGTTTCCAGGGGACCTAGCAATCAGCCCCAGCATTTT.

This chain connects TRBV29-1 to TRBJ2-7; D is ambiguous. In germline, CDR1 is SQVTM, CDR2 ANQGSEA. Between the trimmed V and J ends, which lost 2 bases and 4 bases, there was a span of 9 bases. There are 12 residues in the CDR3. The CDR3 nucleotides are TGCAGCGTTGAAATATCCCTTTACGAGCAGTACTTC. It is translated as CSVEISLYEQYF.

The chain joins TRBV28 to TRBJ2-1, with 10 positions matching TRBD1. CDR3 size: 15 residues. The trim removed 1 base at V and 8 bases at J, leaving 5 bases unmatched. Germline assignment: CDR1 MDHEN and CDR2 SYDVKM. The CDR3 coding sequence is TGTGCCAGCAGTTTATTAAGGGACAGGGGCCATGAGCAGTTCTTC. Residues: CASSLLRDRGHEQFF. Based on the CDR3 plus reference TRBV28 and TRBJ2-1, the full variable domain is DVKVTQSSRYLVKRTGEKVFLECVQDMDHENMFWYRQDPGLGLRLIYFSYDVKMKEKGDIPEGYSVSREKKERFSLILESASTNQTSMYLCASSLLRDRGHEQFFGPGTRLTVL.

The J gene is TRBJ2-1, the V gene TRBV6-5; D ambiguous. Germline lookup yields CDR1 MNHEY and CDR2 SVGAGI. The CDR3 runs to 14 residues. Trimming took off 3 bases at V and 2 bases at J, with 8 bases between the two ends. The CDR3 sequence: CASSYRSPYNEQFF. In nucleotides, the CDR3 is TGTGCCAGCAGTTATCGTAGTCCCTACAATGAGCAGTTCTTC.

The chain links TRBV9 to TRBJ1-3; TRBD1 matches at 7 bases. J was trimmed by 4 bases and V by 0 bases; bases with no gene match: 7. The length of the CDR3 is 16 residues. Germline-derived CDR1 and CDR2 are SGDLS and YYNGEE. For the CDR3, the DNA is TGTGCCAGCAGCGTAGCTGGGACAGCTAGCGGAAACACCATATATTTT. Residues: CASSVAGTASGNTIYF.

CDR3 DNA: TGTGCCAGCAGTGGGACAGGGATTCGGGAGACCCAGTACTTC. The encoded protein is CASSGTGIRETQYF. V gene TRBV28 combines with J gene TRBJ2-5, with 9 bases aligning to TRBD1. Germline-derived CDR1 and CDR2 are MDHEN and SYDVKM. The V segment lost 5 bases and the J segment 5 bases; nucleotides outside the gene matches: 6. The CDR3 is 14 amino acids.

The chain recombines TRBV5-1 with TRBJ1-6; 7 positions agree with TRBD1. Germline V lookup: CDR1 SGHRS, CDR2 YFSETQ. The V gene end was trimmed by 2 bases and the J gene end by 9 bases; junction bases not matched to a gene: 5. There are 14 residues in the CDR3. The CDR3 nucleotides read TGCGCCAGCAGCTTTAAGGGGGCCGGTTCACCCCTCCACTTT. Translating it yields CASSFKGAGSPLHF.

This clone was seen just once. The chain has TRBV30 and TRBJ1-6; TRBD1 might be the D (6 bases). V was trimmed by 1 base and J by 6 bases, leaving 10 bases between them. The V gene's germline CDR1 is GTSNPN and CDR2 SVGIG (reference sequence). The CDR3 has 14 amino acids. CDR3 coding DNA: TGTGCCTGGAGTGGCTACAGGGTTAATTCACCCCTCCACTTT. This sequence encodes CAWSGYRVNSPLHF.

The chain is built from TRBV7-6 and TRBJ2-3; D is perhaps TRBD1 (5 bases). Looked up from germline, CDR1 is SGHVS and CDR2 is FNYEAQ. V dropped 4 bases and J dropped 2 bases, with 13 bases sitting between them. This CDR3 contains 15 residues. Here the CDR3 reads CASSSLGHHTDTQYF. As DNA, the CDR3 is TGTGCCAGCAGCTCCTTAGGACACCACACAGATACGCAGTATTTT. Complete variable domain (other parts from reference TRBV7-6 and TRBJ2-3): GAGVSQSPRYKVTKRGQDVALRCDPISGHVSLYWYRQALGQGPEFLTYFNYEAQQDKSGLPNDRFSAERPEGSISTLTIQRTEQRDSAMYRCASSSLGHHTDTQYFGPGTRLTVL.

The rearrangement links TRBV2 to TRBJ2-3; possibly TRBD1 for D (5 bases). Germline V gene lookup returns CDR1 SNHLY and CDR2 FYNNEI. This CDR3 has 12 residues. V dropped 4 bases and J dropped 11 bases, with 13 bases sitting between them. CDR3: CASSGRDTKQYF. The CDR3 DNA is TGTGCCAGCAGTGGCAGGGATACGAAGCAGTATTTT.

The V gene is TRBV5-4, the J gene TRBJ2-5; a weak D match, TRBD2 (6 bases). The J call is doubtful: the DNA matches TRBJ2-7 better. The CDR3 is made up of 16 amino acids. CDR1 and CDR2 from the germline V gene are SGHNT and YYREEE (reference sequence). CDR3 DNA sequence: TGTGCCAGCAGCTTGGGGGGACCCGCTAGCGACTACGAGCAGTACTTC. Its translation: CASSLGGPASDYEQYF.

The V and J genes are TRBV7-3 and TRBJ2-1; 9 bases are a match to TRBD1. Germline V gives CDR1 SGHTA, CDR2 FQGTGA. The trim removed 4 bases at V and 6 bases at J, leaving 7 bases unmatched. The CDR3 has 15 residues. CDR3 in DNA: TGTGCCAGCAGCTGGGGACAGGGAGGGAGCAATGAGCAGTTCTTC. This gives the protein CASSWGQGGSNEQFF.

This CDR3 is CASSEGASGNTGELFF. For the CDR3, the DNA is TGTGCCAGCAGTGAAGGGGCTAGCGGGAACACCGGGGAGCTGTTTTTT. This chain links TRBV6-1 with TRBJ2-2; 7 bases align to TRBD2. Looked up from germline, CDR1 is MNHNS and CDR2 is SASEGT. Trimming at V came to 1 base and at J to 1 base, leaving 3 bases not matched to a gene. The CDR3 is made up of 16 amino acids.

This chain's CDR3 is CASSQTRDAFF. DNA of the CDR3: TGTGCCAGCAGCCAGACCAGGGACGCTTTCTTT. The V gene is TRBV7-2, the J gene TRBJ1-1; D is perhaps TRBD1 (5 bases). The CDR3 consists of 11 residues. The germline V gene encodes CDR1 SGHTA and CDR2 FQGNSA. The germline V and J ends were trimmed by 5 bases and 11 bases, with 12 bases remaining between them.

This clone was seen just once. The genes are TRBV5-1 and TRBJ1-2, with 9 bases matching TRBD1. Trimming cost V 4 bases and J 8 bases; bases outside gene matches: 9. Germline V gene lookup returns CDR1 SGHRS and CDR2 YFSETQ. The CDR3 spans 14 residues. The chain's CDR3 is CASSPRTGAGGYTF. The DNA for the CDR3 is TGCGCCAGCAGCCCGCGGACAGGGGCGGGAGGCTACACCTTC.

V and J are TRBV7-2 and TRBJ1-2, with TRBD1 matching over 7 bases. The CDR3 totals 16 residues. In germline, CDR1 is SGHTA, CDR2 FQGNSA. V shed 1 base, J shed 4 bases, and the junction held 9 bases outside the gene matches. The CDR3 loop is CASSLDAWTGGYGYTF. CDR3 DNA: TGTGCCAGCAGCTTAGACGCTTGGACAGGCGGCTATGGCTACACCTTC.

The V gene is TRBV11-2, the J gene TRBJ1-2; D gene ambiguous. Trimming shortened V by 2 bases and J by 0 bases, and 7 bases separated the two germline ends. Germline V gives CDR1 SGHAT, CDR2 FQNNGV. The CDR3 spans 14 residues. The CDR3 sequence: CASSLISSNYGYTF. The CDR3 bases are TGTGCCAGCAGCTTAATCAGCTCTAACTATGGCTACACCTTC.

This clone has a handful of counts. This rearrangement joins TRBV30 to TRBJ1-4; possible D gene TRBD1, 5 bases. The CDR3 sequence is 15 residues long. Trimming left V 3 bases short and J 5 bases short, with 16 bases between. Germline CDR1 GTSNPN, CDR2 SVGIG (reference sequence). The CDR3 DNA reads TGTGCCTGGAGCGGCACCTGGGACGGGAATGAAAAACTGTTTTTT. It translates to CAWSGTWDGNEKLFF.

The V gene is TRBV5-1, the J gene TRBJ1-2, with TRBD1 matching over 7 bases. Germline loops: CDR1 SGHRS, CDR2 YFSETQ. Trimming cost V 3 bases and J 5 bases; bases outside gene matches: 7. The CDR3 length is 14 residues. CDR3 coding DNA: TGCGCCAGCAGCTATTTACCGGGACAGTATGGCTACACCTTC. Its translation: CASSYLPGQYGYTF.

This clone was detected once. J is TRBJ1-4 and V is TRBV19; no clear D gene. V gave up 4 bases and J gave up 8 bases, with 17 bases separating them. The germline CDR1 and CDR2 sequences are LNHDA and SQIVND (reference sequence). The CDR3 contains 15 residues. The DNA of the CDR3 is TGTGCCAGTAGTACCGGGAGGACGGGTGGCGAAAAACTGTTTTTT. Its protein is CASSTGRTGGEKLFF.

The CDR3 spells CASSQYLTGELFF. CDR3 nucleotide sequence: TGCGCCAGCAGCCAATATCTCACCGGGGAGCTGTTTTTT. The rearrangement joins TRBV4-3 to TRBJ2-2; no reliable D call. Per germline, CDR1 LGHNA and CDR2 YSLEER. This CDR3 has 13 residues. The germline V and J ends were trimmed by 2 bases and 4 bases, with 5 bases remaining between them.

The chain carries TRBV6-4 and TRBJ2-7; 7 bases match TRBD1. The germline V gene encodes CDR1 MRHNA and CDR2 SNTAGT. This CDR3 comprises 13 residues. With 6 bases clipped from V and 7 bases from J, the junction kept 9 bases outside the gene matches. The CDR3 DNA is TGTGCCAGCAGCGACAGGGAAGGGGATGAGCAGTACTTC. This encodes CASSDREGDEQYF.

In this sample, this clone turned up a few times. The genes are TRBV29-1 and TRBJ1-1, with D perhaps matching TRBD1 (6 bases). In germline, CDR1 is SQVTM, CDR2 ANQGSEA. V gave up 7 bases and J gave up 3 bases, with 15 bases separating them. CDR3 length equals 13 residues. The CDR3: CSGNRVFDTEAFF. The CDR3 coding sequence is TGCAGCGGAAACAGGGTTTTTGACACTGAAGCTTTCTTT.

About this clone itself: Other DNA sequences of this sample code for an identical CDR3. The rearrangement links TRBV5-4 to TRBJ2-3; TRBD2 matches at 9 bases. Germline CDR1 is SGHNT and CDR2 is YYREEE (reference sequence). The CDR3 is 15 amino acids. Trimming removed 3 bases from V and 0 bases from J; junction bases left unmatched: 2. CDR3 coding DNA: TGTGCCAGCAGCTCGACTAGCGGTAGCACAGATACGCAGTATTTT. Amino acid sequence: CASSSTSGSTDTQYF.

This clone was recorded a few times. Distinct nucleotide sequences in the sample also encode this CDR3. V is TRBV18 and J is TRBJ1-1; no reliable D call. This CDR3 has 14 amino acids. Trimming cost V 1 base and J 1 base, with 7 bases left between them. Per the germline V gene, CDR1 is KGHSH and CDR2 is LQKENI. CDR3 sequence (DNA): TGTGCCAGCTCACCACGTGCGGCGAACACTGAAGCTTTCTTT. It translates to CASSPRAANTEAFF.

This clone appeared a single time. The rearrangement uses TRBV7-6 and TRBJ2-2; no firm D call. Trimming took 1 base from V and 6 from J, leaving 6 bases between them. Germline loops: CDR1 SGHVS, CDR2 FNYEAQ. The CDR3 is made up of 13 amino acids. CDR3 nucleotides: TGTGCCAGCAGCTTAGTTGCCTCCGGGGAGCTGTTTTTT. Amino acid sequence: CASSLVASGELFF.